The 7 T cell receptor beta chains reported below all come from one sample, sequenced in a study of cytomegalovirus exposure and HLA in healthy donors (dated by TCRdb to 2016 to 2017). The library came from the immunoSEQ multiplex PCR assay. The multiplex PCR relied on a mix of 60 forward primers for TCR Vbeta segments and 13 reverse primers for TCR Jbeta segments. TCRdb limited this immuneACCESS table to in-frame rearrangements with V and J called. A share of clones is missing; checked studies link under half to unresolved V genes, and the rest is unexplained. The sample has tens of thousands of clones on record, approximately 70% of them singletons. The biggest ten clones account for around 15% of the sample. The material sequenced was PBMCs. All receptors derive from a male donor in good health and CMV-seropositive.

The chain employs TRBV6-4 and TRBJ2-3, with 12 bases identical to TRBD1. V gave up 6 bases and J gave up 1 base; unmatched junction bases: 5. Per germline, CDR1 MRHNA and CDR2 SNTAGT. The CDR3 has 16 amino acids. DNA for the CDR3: TGTGCCAGCAGCCCCGGGACAGGGGGCGGCACAGATACGCAGTATTTT. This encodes CASSPGTGGGTDTQYF.

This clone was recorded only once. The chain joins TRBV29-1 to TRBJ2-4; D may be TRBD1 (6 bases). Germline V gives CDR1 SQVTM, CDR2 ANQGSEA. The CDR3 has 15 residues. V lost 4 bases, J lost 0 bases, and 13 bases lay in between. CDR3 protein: CSVANRALAKNIQYF. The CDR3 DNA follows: TGCAGCGTTGCTAACAGGGCTTTAGCCAAAAACATTCAGTACTTC.

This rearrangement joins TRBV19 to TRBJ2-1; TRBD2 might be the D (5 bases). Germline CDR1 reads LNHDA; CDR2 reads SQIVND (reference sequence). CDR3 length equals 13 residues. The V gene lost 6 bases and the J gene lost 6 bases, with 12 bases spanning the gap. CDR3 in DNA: TGTGCCAGTAGAACTAGTGTAGGCAATGAGCAGTTCTTC. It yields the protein CASRTSVGNEQFF. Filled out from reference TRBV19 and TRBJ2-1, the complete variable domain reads DGGITQSPKYLFRKEGQNVTLSCEQNLNHDAMYWYRQDPGQGLRLIYYSQIVNDFQKGDIAEGYSVSREKKESFPLTVTSAQKNPTAFYLCASRTSVGNEQFFGPGTRLTVL.

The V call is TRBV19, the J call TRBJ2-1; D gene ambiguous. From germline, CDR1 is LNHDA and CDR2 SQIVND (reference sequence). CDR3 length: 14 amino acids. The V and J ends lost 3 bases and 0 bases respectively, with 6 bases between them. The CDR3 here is CASSITSSYNEQFF. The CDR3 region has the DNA TGTGCCAGTAGTATTACAAGCTCCTACAATGAGCAGTTCTTC.

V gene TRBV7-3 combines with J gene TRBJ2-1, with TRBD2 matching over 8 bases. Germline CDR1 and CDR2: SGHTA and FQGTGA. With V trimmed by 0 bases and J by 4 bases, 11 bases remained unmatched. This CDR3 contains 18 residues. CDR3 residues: CASSLTAHSGSGYNEQFF. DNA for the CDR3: TGTGCCAGCAGCTTAACCGCTCACAGCGGGAGCGGGTACAATGAGCAGTTCTTC.

CDR3 in amino acids: CAWSDTGIQPQHF. As DNA, the CDR3 is TGTGCCTGGAGCGATACAGGGATTCAGCCCCAGCATTTT. This chain uses TRBV30 with TRBJ1-5, with TRBD1 as a possible D gene (6 bases). The CDR3 has 13 residues. V lost 3 bases, J lost 6 bases, and 12 bases lay in between. Looked up from germline, CDR1 is GTSNPN and CDR2 is SVGIG (reference sequence).

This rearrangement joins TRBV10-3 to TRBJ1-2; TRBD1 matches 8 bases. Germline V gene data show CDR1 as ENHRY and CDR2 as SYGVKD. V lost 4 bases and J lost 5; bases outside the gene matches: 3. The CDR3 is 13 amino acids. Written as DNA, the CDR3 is TGTGCCATCAGTGGGACAGGGAATTATGGCTACACCTTC. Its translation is CAISGTGNYGYTF.